The source of this T cell receptor beta chain is a study of blood T cell repertoires in COVID-19. Study summary: The origin of the acute and convalescent COVID-19 samples was the United States, Italy and Spain.

Study processing details: Estimation of nucleated cell counts was performed using reference gene primer amplification. Sequencing used immunoSEQ multiplex PCR; TCRdb keeps in-frame clones, though not all of them. Clonal size and the V and J genes are those of that table, whereas D and trimming came from the DNA. The sample carries 130,000 or so clones, 70% to 80% recorded once. The CDR3 runs 15 residues. V shed 5 bases, J shed 5 bases, and the junction held 11 bases outside the gene matches. CDR1 and CDR2 from the germline V gene are SGHNT and YYREEE (reference sequence). This TCR was sampled from a human donor in a cohort sampled during active COVID-19. The sample consisted of peripheral blood. The chain couples TRBV5-4 to TRBJ2-5; 8 bases map to TRBD1. CDR3 in amino acids: CASSLGTGRLETQYF. CDR3 sequence (DNA): TGTGCCAGCAGTCTTGGGACAGGCCGATTGGAGACCCAGTACTTC.